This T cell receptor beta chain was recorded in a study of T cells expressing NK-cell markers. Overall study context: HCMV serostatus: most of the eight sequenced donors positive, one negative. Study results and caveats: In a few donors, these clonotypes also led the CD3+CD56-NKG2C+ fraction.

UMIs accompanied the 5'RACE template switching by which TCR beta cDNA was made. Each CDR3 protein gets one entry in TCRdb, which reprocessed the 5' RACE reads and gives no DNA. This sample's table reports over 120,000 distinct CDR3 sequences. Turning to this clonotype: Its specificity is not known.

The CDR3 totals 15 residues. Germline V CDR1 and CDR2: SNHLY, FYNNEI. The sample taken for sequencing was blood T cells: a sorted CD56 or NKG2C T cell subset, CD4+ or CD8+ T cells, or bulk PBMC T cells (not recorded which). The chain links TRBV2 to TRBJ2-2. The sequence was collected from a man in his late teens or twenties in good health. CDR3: CASTRESKDTGELFF.